This TCR beta chain came from a study of regulatory T cells in long-lasting Graves disease. Stated time point: newly diagnosed GD, antithyroid drugs for less than 3 months. PBMC-extracted RNA yielded the TCR library. Criteria from the American Thyroid Association guidelines were applied to diagnose Graves' disease. V was pared by 1 base and J by 8 bases, with 16 bases between. CDR1 SGHRS and CDR2 YFSETQ come from the germline V gene. The CDR3 is 16 residues long. This clonotype appeared many times. HTBI primers from iRepertoire and Arm-PCR of CDR3 regions yielded the TCR beta libraries. MiXCR, applied by TCRdb to the multiplex PCR reads, yields one record per CDR3 protein. Of 520,000 or so distinct CDR3 sequences listed, approximately 12% were seen once; the top ten hold roughly 8.9%. This sample was also put to use in a study of T cells in Graves' hyperthyroidism and ophthalmopathy. That work states: Blood also carried most thyroid clonotypes expanded above 0.001. Classification by a 13 V-J model distinguished ophthalmopathy from stable hyperthyroidism.

The source was peripheral blood mononuclear cells (PBMCs), collected at new diagnosis, from a patient treated with antithyroid drugs. This chain joins TRBV5-1 and TRBJ1-6; TRBD1 might be the D (6 bases). This sequence originates from a young woman with Graves disease. The CDR3 region is CASSLTPTGRYSPLHF. The CDR3 DNA follows: TGCGCCAGCAGCTTGACTCCGACAGGAAGGTATTCACCCCTCCACTTT.